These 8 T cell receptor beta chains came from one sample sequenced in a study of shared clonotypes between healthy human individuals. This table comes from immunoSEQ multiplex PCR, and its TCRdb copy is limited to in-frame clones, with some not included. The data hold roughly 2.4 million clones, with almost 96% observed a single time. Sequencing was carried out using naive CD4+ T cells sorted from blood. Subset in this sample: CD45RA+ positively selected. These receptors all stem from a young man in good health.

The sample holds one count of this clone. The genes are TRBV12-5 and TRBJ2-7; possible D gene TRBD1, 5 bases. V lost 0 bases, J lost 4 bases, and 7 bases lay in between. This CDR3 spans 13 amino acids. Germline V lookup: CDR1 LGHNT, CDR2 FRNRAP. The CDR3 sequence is CASGLVPGYEQYF. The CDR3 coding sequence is TGTGCTAGTGGTTTGGTACCAGGGTACGAGCAGTACTTC.

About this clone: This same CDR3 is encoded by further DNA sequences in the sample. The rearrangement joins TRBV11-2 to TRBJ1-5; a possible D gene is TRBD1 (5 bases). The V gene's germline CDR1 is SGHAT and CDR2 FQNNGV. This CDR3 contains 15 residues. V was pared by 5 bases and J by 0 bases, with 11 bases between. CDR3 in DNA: TGTGCCAGCAGCCCCGGGACGGTTAGCAATCAGCCCCAGCATTTT. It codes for CASSPGTVSNQPQHF.

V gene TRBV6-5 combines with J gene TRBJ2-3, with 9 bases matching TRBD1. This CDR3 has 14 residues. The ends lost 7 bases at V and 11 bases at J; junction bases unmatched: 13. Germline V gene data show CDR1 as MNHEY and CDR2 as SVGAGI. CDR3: CASKTTGGGAVQYF. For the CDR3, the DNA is TGTGCCAGCAAGACTACAGGGGGCGGAGCGGTGCAGTATTTT.

The chain's CDR3 is CASSGGQGSYTEAFF. The CDR3 bases are TGCGCCAGCAGCGGGGGACAGGGGTCGTACACTGAAGCTTTCTTT. The rearrangement links TRBV5-1 to TRBJ1-1, with 10 bases identical to TRBD1. V shed 4 bases, J shed 3 bases, and the junction held 6 bases outside the gene matches. Germline CDR1 is SGHRS and CDR2 is YFSETQ. The CDR3 loop spans 15 amino acids.

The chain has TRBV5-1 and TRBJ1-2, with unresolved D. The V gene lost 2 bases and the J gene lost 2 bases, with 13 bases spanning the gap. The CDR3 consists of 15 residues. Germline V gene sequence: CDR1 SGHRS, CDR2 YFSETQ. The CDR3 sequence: CASSFGDSFNYGYTF. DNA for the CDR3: TGCGCCAGCAGCTTTGGGGATTCCTTCAACTATGGCTACACCTTC.

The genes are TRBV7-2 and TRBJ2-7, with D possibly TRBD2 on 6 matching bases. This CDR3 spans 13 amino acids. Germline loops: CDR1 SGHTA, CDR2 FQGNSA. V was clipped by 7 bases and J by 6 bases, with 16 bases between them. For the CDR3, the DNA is TGTGCCAGCACCAACGCGGGGTTGGGCGAGCAGTACTTC. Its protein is CASTNAGLGEQYF.

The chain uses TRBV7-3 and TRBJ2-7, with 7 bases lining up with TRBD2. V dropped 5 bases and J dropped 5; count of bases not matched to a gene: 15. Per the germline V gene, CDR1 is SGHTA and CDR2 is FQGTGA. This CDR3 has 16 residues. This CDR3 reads CASSPRGGGLVNEQYF. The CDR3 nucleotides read TGTGCCAGCAGCCCCCGTGGGGGGGGTCTCGTAAACGAGCAGTACTTC.

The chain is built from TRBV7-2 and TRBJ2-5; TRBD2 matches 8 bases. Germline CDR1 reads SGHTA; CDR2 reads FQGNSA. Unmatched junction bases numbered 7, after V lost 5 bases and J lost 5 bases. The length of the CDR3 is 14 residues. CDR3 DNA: TGTGCCAGCAGCCACGGCGGGGGGCTGGAGACCCAGTACTTC. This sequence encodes CASSHGGGLETQYF. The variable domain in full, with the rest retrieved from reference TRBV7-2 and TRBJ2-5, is GAGVSQSPSNKVTEKGKDVELRCDPISGHTALYWYRQSLGQGLEFLIYFQGNSAPDKSGLPSDRFSAERTGGSVSTLTIQRTQQEDSAVYLCASSHGGGLETQYFGPGTRLLVL.